Presented here are 2 T cell receptor beta chains from one specimen sequenced in a study of blood T cell repertoires in COVID-19. Sequencing was performed with immunoSEQ multiplex PCR; in TCRdb, only in-frame clones are kept and a portion is missing. Of 65,000 to 75,000 clones listed, approximately 80% are singletons. The sample comprised peripheral blood. The receptors come from a human donor in a cohort sampled during active COVID-19.

The table lists this clone with a few counts. V is TRBV7-2 and J is TRBJ2-7, with 9 bases matching TRBD1. This CDR3 has 14 amino acids. The germline gives CDR1 SGHTA, CDR2 FQGNSA. Trimming took 3 bases from V and 5 from J; bases not matched to a gene: 5. CDR3 sequence reads: CASSFRDRAHEQYF. CDR3 sequence (DNA): TGTGCCAGCAGCTTCCGGGACAGGGCTCACGAGCAGTACTTC.

The chain has TRBV7-8 and TRBJ1-6, with 9 bases aligning to TRBD1. J gave up 8 bases and V 7 bases, and 9 bases lay outside the gene matches. Per germline, CDR1 SGHVS and CDR2 FQNEAQ. The CDR3 is 15 residues long. The CDR3 nucleotides read TGTGCCAGCAACCTGGACAGGGGTTCCGATTCACCCCTCCACTTT. This sequence encodes CASNLDRGSDSPLHF.